This TCR beta chain stems from a study of cytomegalovirus exposure and HLA in healthy donors. The study, taken as a whole, reports: In a later analysis, compared with equally common non-associated chains, HLA-associated beta chains were more expanded. A later analysis found common viral pathogens apparently linked to several of the most significant clusters.

The PCR used 60 Vbeta and 13 Jbeta primers. Method: immunoSEQ multiplex PCR; TCRdb's copy keeps in-frame clones and lacks some. The repertoire consists of about 190,000 clones, with 79% occurring once and the leading ten covering approximately 1.5%. Turning to this clone: The antigen remains unidentified.

V was cut by 4 bases and J by 4 bases, with 10 bases left in between. This CDR3 spans 14 amino acids. Germline V gene data show CDR1 as LGHNA and CDR2 as YSLEER. The sequenced sample was PBMCs. The receptor comes from a woman between 18 and 29 years old in good health and CMV-seronegative. The chain uses TRBV4-3 and TRBJ1-4, with D possibly being TRBD1 (6 bases). CDR3 nucleotides: TGCGCCAGCAGCCCCGGACAGCTTAATGAAAAACTGTTTTTT. It encodes CASSPGQLNEKLFF.